The clone carrying this T cell receptor (beta chain) was counted between two and nine times. The sample originates from a study of blood T cell repertoires in COVID-19. TCRdb's table, derived via immunoSEQ multiplex PCR, lists solely in-frame clones and lacks some. The repertoire has fewer than 95,000 clones, under 80% of them found once; the top ten carry roughly 4%. The CDR3 contains 16 residues. Germline V gene lookup returns CDR1 SGDLS and CDR2 YYNGEE. Trimming removed 0 bases from V and 4 bases from J; junction bases left unmatched: 4. The sequenced material came from peripheral blood. The chain is built from TRBV9 and TRBJ2-2; 9 positions agree with TRBD2. This receptor was identified in a man between 65 and 85 years old with COVID-19, enrolled during active disease. The CDR3 nucleotides are TGTGCCAGCAGCGTAGGTGGTAGCGGGAGCACCGGGGAGCTGTTTTTT. This encodes CASSVGGSGSTGELFF.